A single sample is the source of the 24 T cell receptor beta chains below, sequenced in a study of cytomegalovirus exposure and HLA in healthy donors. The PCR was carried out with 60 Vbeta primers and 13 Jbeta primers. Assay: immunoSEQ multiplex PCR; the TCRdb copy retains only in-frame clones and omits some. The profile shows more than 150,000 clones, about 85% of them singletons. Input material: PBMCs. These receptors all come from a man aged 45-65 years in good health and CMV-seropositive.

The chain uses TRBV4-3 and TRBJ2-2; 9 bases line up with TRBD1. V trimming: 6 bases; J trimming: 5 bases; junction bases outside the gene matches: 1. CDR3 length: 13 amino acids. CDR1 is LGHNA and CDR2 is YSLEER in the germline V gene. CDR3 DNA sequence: TGCGCCAGCAGACAGGGGGCGACCGGGGAGCTGTTTTTT. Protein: CASRQGATGELFF.

In DNA form, the CDR3 reads TGTGCCAGCAGTCTGGGGGGGACGGGCAATGAAAAACTGTTTTTT. This codes for CASSLGGTGNEKLFF. The chain recombines TRBV6-1 with TRBJ1-4, with a tentative D call TRBD1 (5 bases). Germline V CDR1 and CDR2: MNHNS, SASEGT. V lost 5 bases and J lost 5, with 15 bases in between. The CDR3 is made up of 15 amino acids.

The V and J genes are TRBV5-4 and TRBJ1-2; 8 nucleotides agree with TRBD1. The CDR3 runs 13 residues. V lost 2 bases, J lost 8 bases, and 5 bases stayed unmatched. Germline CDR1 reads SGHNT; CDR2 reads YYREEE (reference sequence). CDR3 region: CASSFAGGWGYTF. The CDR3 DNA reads TGTGCCAGCAGCTTCGCAGGGGGCTGGGGCTACACCTTC.

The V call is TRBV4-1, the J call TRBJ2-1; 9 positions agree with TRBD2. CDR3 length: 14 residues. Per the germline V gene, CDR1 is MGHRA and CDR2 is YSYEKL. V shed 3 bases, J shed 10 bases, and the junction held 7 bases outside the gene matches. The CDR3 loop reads CASSQSPLAGEQFF. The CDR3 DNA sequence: TGCGCCAGCAGCCAGAGCCCGCTAGCGGGAGAGCAGTTCTTC.

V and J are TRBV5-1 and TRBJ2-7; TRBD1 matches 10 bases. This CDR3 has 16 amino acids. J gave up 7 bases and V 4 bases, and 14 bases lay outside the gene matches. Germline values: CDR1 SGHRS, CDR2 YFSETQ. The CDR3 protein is CASSPTPGQGMGEQYF. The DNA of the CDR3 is TGCGCCAGCAGCCCTACCCCGGGACAGGGGATGGGGGAGCAGTACTTC.

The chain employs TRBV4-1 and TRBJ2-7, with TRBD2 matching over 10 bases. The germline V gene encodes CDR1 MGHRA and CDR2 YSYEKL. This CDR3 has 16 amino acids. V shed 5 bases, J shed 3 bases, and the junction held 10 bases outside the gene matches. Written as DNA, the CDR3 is TGCGCCAGCAGCTCAACGACTAGCGGGCTTCTCTACGAGCAGTACTTC. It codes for CASSSTTSGLLYEQYF.

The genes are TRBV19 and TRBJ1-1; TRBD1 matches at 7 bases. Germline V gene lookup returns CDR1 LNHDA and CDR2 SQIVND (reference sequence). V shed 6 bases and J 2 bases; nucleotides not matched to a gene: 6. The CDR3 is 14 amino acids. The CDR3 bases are TGTGCCAGTAGAACAGGGGATTTAAACACTGAAGCTTTCTTT. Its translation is CASRTGDLNTEAFF.

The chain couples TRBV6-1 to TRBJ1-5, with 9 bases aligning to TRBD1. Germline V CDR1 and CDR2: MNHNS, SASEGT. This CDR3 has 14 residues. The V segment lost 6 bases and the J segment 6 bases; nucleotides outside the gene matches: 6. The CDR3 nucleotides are TGTGCCAGCAGCAGGACAGGGGTGGCTCAGCCCCAGCATTTT. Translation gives CASSRTGVAQPQHF.

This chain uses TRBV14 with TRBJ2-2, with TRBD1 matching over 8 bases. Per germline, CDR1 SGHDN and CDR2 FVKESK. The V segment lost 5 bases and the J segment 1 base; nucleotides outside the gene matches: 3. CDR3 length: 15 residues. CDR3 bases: TGTGCCAGCAGCTACGGACAGGGGAACACCGGGGAGCTGTTTTTT. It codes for CASSYGQGNTGELFF.

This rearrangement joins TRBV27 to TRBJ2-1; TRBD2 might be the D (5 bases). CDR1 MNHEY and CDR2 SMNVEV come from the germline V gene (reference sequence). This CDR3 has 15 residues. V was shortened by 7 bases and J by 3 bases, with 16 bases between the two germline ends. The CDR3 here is CASKREVQYYNEQFF. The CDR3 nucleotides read TGTGCCAGCAAGAGGGAAGTCCAGTACTACAATGAGCAGTTCTTC.

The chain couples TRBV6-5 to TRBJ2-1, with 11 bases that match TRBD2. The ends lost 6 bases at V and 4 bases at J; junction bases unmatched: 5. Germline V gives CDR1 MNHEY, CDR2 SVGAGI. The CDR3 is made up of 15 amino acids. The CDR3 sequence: CASRDSGGGYNEQFF. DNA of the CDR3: TGTGCCAGCAGGGATAGCGGGGGGGGGTACAATGAGCAGTTCTTC.

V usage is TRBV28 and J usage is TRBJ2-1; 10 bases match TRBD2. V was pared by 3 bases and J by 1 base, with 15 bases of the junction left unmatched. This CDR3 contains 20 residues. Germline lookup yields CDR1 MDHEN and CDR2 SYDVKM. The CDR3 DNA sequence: TGTGCCAGCAGTTTTCAGCCAACTAGCGGGAAAGGAGTATCCTACAATGAGCAGTTCTTC. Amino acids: CASSFQPTSGKGVSYNEQFF.

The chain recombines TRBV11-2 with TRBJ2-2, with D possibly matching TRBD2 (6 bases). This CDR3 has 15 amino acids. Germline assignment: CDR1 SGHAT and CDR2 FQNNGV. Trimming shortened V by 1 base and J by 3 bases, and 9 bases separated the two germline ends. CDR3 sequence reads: CASSLVGRDTGELFF. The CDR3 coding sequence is TGTGCCAGCAGCTTAGTCGGGAGAGACACCGGGGAGCTGTTTTTT.

The CDR3: CASTSGELFF. CDR3 sequence (DNA): TGTGCCAGCACTTCTGGGGAGCTGTTTTTT. The V gene is TRBV5-4, the J gene TRBJ2-2; D gene unclear. With 6 bases removed from V and 8 bases from J, the gap between germline ends came to 5 bases. The CDR3 contains 10 residues. Germline CDR1 and CDR2: SGHNT and YYREEE (reference sequence).

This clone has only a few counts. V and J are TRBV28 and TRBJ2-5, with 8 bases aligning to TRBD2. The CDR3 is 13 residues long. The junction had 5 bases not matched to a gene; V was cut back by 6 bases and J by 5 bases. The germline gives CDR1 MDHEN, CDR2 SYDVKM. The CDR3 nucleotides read TGTGCCAGCAGCGGGGGGGGGCGCGAGACCCAGTACTTC. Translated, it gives CASSGGGRETQYF.

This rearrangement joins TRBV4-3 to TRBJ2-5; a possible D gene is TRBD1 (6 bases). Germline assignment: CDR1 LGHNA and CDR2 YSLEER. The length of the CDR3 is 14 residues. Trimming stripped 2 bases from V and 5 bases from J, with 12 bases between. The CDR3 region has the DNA TGCGCCAGCAGCCAATACGGACAGTGGGAGACCCAGTACTTC. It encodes CASSQYGQWETQYF.

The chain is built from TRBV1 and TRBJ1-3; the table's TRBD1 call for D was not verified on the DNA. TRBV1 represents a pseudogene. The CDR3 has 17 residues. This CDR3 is CTSTNPPQGASGNTIYF. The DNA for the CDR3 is TGCACCAGCACCAACCCCCCCCAGGGGGCCTCTGGAAACACCATATATTTT.

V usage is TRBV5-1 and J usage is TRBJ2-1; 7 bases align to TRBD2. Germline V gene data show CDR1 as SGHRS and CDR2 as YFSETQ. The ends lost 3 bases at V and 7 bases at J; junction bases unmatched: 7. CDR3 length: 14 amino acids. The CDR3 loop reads CASSSFAGVNEQFF. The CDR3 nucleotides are TGCGCCAGCAGCTCTTTTGCGGGGGTTAATGAGCAGTTCTTC.

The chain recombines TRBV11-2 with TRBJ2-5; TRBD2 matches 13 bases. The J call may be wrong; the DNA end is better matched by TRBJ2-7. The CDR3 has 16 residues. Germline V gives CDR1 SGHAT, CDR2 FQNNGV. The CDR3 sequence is CASSPLGTSGAYEQYF. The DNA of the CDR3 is TGTGCCAGCAGCCCCCTTGGGACTAGCGGGGCCTACGAGCAGTACTTC.

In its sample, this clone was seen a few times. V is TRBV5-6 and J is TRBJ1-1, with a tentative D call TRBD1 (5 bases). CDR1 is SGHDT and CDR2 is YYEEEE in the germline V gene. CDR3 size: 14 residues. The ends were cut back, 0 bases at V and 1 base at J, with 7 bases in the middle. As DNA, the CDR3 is TGTGCCAGCAGCTTGGTGGGGGGGAACACTGAAGCTTTCTTT. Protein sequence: CASSLVGGNTEAFF. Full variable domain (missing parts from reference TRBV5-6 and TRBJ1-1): DAGVTQSPTHLIKTRGQQVTLRCSPKSGHDTVSWYQQALGQGPQFIFQYYEEEERQRGNFPDRFSGHQFPNYSSELNVNALLLGDSALYLCASSLVGGNTEAFFGQGTRLTVV.

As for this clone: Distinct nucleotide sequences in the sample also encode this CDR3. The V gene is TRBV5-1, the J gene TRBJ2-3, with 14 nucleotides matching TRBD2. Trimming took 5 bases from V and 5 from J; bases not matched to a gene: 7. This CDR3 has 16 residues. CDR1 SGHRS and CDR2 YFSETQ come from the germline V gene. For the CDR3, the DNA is TGCGCCAGCAGGTCCGGGACTAGCGGGGGCCTAGATACGCAGTATTTT. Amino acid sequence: CASRSGTSGGLDTQYF.

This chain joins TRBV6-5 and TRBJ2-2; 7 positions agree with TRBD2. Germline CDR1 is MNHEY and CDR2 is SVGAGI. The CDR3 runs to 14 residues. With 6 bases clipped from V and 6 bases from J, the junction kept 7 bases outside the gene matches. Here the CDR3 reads CASSPFGGAGELFF. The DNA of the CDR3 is TGTGCCAGCAGCCCTTTTGGGGGGGCCGGGGAGCTGTTTTTT.

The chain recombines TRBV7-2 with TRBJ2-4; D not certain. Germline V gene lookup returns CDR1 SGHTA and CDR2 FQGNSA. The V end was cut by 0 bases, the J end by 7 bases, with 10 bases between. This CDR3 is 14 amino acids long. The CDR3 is CASSLAGVTNIQYF. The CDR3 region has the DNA TGTGCCAGCAGCTTAGCGGGCGTCACGAACATTCAGTACTTC. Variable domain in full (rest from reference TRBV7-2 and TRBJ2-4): GAGVSQSPSNKVTEKGKDVELRCDPISGHTALYWYRQSLGQGLEFLIYFQGNSAPDKSGLPSDRFSAERTGGSVSTLTIQRTQQEDSAVYLCASSLAGVTNIQYFGAGTRLSVL.

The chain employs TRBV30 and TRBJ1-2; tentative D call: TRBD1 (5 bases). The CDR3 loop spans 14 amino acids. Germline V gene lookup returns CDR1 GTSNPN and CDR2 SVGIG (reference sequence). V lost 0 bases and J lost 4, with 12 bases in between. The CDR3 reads CAWSVKGNRYGYTF. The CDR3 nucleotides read TGTGCCTGGAGTGTGAAGGGGAACCGCTATGGCTACACCTTC.